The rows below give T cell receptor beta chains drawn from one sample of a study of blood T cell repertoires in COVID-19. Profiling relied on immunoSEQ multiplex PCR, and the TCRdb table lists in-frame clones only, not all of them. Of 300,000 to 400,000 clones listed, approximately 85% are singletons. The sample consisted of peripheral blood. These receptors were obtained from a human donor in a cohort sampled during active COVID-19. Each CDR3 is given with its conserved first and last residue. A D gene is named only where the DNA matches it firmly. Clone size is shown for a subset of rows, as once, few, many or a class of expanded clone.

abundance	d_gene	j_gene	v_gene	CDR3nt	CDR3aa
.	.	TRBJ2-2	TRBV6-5	TGTGCCATTATGAGCCTCGGGGAGCTGTTTTTT	CAIMSLGELFF
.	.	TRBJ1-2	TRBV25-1	TGTGCCAGCAGCTTCGACAGTCACTATGGCTACACCTTC	CASSFDSHYGYTF
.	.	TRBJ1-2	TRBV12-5	TGTGCTAGTGGTGTCCGAACGGTCTATGGCTACACCTTC	CASGVRTVYGYTF
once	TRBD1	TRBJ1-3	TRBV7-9	TGTGCCAGCAGCTTAAAGGGGGCTGGTGGAAACACCATATATTTT	CASSLKGAGGNTIYF
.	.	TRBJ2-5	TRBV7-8	TGTGCCAGCAGCAAAAGGAGGAGTCAAGAGACCCAGTACTTC	CASSKRRSQETQYF
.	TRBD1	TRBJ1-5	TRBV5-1	TGCGCCAGCAGTAGAGAGTGGACAGGCGTAAGCAATCAGCCCCAGCATTTT	CASSREWTGVSNQPQHF
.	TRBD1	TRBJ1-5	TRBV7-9	TGTGCCAGCAGCCTAGGTACGGGACAGTACAATCAGCCCCAGCATTTT	CASSLGTGQYNQPQHF
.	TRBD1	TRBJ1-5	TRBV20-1	TGCAGTGCTAGTAGGACAGGGAGTTTGATGCCCCAGCATTTT	CSASRTGSLMPQHF
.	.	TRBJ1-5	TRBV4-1	TGCGCCAGCAGCCCCGGACAGTTCAATCAGCCCCAGCATTTT	CASSPGQFNQPQHF
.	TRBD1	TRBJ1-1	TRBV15	TGTGCCACCAGCAGAGATTGGACAGGCGAAGCTTTCTTT	CATSRDWTGEAFF
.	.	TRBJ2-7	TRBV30	TGTGCCTGGCGCCAACCGGCGGCAGGGTGGTACGAGCAGTACTTC	CAWRQPAAGWYEQYF
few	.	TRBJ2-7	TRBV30	TGTGCCTGGAGTGTAACGTTGGTAGCGGTACCCTACGAGCAGTACTTC	CAWSVTLVAVPYEQYF
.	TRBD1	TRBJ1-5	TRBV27	TGTGCCAGCAGTACGAACTGGGACAGGGTTGGTCTGGGGTCTAATATGCAGCATTTT	CASSTNWDRVGLGSNMQHF
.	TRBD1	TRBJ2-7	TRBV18	TGTGCCAGTCGTTCGGGACAGTCTTCCTACGAGCAGTACTTC	CASRSGQSSYEQYF
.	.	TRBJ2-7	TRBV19	TGTGCCAGTAGTATAGGTAGGGGGTACGAGCAGTACTTC	CASSIGRGYEQYF
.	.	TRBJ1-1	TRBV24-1	TGTGCCACCAGTACAGGGAAGAACACTGAAGCTTTCTTT	CATSTGKNTEAFF
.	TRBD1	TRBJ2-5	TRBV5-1	TGCGCCAGCAGCTTGGTGACAGGGCTGATAGAGACCCAGTACTTC	CASSLVTGLIETQYF
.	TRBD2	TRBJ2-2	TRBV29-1	TGCAGCGTTGATGGAAGCGGGGTTGGGGAGCTGTTTTTT	CSVDGSGVGELFF
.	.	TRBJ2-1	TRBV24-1	TGTGCCACCAGTGAAGGCGGATTCAATGAGCAGTTCTTC	CATSEGGFNEQFF
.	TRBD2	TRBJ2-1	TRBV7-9	TGTGCCAGCAGCGCCCCGGGAGGGGGTAACTCCTACAATGAGCAGTTCTTC	CASSAPGGGNSYNEQFF
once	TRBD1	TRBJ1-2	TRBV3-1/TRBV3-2	TGTGCCAGCAGCCAAGAAGGGACAGGGTCTCTTGGCTACACCTTC	CASSQEGTGSLGYTF
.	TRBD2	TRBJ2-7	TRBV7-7	TGTGCCAGCAGCTACCTTAGCGGGGGGTACTACGAGCAGTACTTC	CASSYLSGGYYEQYF
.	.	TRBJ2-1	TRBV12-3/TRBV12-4	TGTGCCAGCAGTCCCCCGACTGGCGATGAGCAGTTCTTC	CASSPPTGDEQFF
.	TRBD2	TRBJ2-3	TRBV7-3	TGTGCCAGCAGCCCAAACTACGGCGGGGGGCGCACAGATACGCAGTATTTT	CASSPNYGGGRTDTQYF